This T cell receptor beta chain was sequenced for a study of CD4 and CD8 cells across lung adenocarcinoma regions. In its sample, this clonotype was seen a few times. Localized lung adenocarcinoma, a non-small cell lung cancer, affected the donors. TCRdb called the PCR reads again in MiXCR, with one record for every CDR3 protein. The sample records approximately 10,000 distinct CDR3 sequences, around three fifths being singletons. The CDR3 totals 14 residues. CDR1 WNHNN and CDR2 SYGVQD come from the germline V gene (reference sequence). V is TRBV10-1 and J is TRBJ2-1, with D perhaps assigned TRBD1 or TRBD2 (5 bases each). The better agreement between TRBJ2-7 and the DNA end casts doubt on the J call. The origin of this receptor is a male donor with lung adenocarcinoma. The CD4 and CD8 labels of this study may be unreliable. Sequencing was done on a sample of CD8+ T cells from the margin of a lung tumor. The CDR3 loop reads CASSESGGSYEQYF. The CDR3 DNA sequence: TGCGCCAGCAGTGAGTCTGGGGGTTCCTACGAGCAGTACTTC.